This T cell receptor beta chain originates from a study of OX40 agonist ivuxolimab in advanced cancers. Study-wide context: Cohort: about 82% men, mean age about 60, aged about 23 to 79.

Regarding this clone: Its antigen is not identified.

Using immunoSEQ multiplex PCR, the repertoire was profiled, and TCRdb retains in-frame clones only, with some absent. The sample includes about 43,000 clones, about 94% seen only once; the top ten take 9.5% to 12%. Study-wide results and caveats: At doses 0.1 to 3.0 mg/kg, CD4+ and CD8+ clones expanded. Partial responders at 0.1-3.0 mg/kg showed near-lowest clonal expansion. Some patients without response likewise showed low normalized clonal expansion.

Sample: CD4+ or CD8+ T cells sorted from blood, taken in a trial of the OX40 agonist ivuxolimab. The clonotype originates from an adult with an advanced solid tumor such as melanoma, head and neck, liver or kidney cancer.

In nucleotides, the CDR3 is TGTGCCAGCAGCCCGCACGGGAGCAACTACGAGCAGTACTTC. Residues: CASSPHGSNYEQYF. This chain joins TRBV2 and TRBJ2-7, with TRBD2 as a possible D gene (6 bases). The CDR3 spans 14 residues. Germline loops: CDR1 SNHLY, CDR2 FYNNEI. With 6 bases removed from V and 3 bases from J, the gap between germline ends came to 15 bases.